This T cell receptor beta chain was identified in a study of control samples from healthy donors and cancer patients. This CDR3 is 14 amino acids long. CDR1 is KGHSH and CDR2 is LQKENI in the germline V gene. Using immunoSEQ multiplex PCR, the repertoire was profiled, and TCRdb retains in-frame clones only, with some absent. The sample contains about 130,000 clones, approximately 90% of which appear only once. With regard to this clone: The junction does not match germline at one end; this may be a read error.

The J gene is TRBJ2-7, the V gene TRBV18; D gene ambiguous. The sample comprised blood. The origin of this receptor is a man aged 50 to 59 in good health. CDR3 coding DNA: TGTGCCAGCTCACCATCGAAAAGCTCCTACGAGCGGTACTTC. Translated: CASSPSKSSYERYF.